The next 18 T cell receptor beta chains were all read from a single sample in a study of T cell responses to AZD1222 COVID-19 vaccine. The protocol was immunoSEQ multiplex PCR, while the TCRdb copy is restricted to in-frame clones and leaves out a portion. The sample has 95,000 to 150,000 clones, 88% seen once; the top ten hold under 4.5%. Sequencing was performed on peripheral blood, taken on day 0 of AZD1222 vaccination. These receptors were obtained from an adult in good health.

V and J are TRBV5-4 and TRBJ1-5, with D perhaps TRBD1 (6 bases). Trimming pared 5 bases from V and 0 bases from J, leaving 12 bases between. CDR1 is SGHNT, CDR2 YYREEE, per germline (reference sequence). CDR3 size: 15 residues. CDR3 residues: CASSAGTNSNQPQHF. The CDR3 DNA reads as TGTGCCAGCAGTGCCGGGACAAATAGCAATCAGCCCCAGCATTTT.

This clone was seen just once. The genes are TRBV9 and TRBJ2-3; TRBD2 is a possible D gene (6 bases). The CDR3 runs to 16 residues. The V gene lost 7 bases and the J gene lost 0 bases, with 18 bases spanning the gap. From germline, CDR1 is SGDLS and CDR2 YYNGEE. The CDR3 DNA follows: TGTGCCAGCTCCTCTCCCGGTGGGACTAGCACAGATACGCAGTATTTT. It encodes CASSSPGGTSTDTQYF.

The genes are TRBV6-5 and TRBJ2-7, with 10 positions matching TRBD2. The length of the CDR3 is 15 residues. Germline V gene lookup returns CDR1 MNHEY and CDR2 SVGAGI. With V trimmed by 2 bases and J by 3 bases, 4 bases remained unmatched. CDR3 sequence: CASSYVAGGIYEQYF. The CDR3 nucleotides are TGTGCCAGCAGTTACGTAGCGGGGGGTATCTACGAGCAGTACTTC.

This clone appeared once. The rearrangement uses TRBV20-1 and TRBJ1-2, with D unresolved. The V gene lost 3 bases and the J gene lost 4 bases, with 6 bases spanning the gap. Germline lookup yields CDR1 DFQATT and CDR2 SNEGSKA (reference sequence). The CDR3 is 11 residues long. The DNA for the CDR3 is TGCAGTGCTAGTTTGGGCTATGGCTACACCTTC. Amino acid sequence: CSASLGYGYTF.

J is TRBJ2-1 and V is TRBV6-4; a possible D gene is TRBD2 (7 bases). The CDR3 has 13 amino acids. CDR1 is MRHNA, CDR2 SNTAGT, per germline. V shed 6 bases and J shed 6 bases, with 12 bases lying between them. This CDR3 is CASRGGLVNEQFF. Here the CDR3 DNA reads TGTGCCAGCAGGGGGGGGCTGGTCAATGAGCAGTTCTTC.

CDR3 amino acids: CASSYGGARGYTF. The CDR3 coding sequence is TGTGCCAGCAGTTACGGGGGGGCGCGTGGCTACACCTTC. The genes are TRBV6-5 and TRBJ1-2, with a possible D match to TRBD1 (6 bases). Trimming left V 2 bases short and J 7 bases short, with 11 bases between. Germline-derived CDR1 and CDR2 are MNHEY and SVGAGI. The CDR3 runs to 13 residues.

The chain combines TRBV18 with TRBJ1-3, with TRBD1 identical over 8 bases. This CDR3 is built from 15 residues. CDR1 and CDR2 (germline): KGHSH, LQKENI. The V gene end was trimmed by 3 bases and the J gene end by 3 bases; junction bases not matched to a gene: 4. CDR3 nucleotides: TGTGCCAGCTCACCGGCAGGGGGCTATGGAAACACCATATATTTT. Translation: CASSPAGGYGNTIYF.

This chain joins TRBV19 and TRBJ1-5; D ambiguous. Germline-derived CDR1 and CDR2 are LNHDA and SQIVND (reference sequence). The CDR3 has 13 amino acids. V lost 7 bases, J lost 5 bases, and 12 bases lay in between. The CDR3 DNA follows: TGTGCCAGTATTCAGAGGTGGGATCAGCCCCAGCATTTT. Translation gives CASIQRWDQPQHF. Filled out from reference TRBV19 and TRBJ1-5, the complete variable domain reads DGGITQSPKYLFRKEGQNVTLSCEQNLNHDAMYWYRQDPGQGLRLIYYSQIVNDFQKGDIAEGYSVSREKKESFPLTVTSAQKNPTAFYLCASIQRWDQPQHFGDGTRLSIL.

The chain employs TRBV10-3 and TRBJ1-2; no clear D. Germline CDR1 is ENHRY and CDR2 is SYGVKD. V shed 0 bases and J shed 10 bases, with 12 bases lying between them. The CDR3 loop spans 13 amino acids. The CDR3 nucleotides read TGTGCCATCAGTGAGTCCCTCTGGGTTGCCTACACCTTC. It yields the protein CAISESLWVAYTF.

The rearrangement links TRBV3-1 (or the pseudogene TRBV3-2) to TRBJ2-5; 7 positions agree with TRBD2. V trimming: 1 base; J trimming: 1 base; junction bases outside the gene matches: 6. CDR3 length: 16 amino acids. Germline V gene data show CDR1 as LGHDT and CDR2 as YNNKEL (reference sequence). The CDR3 reads CASSQVLGGGQETQYF. In DNA form, the CDR3 reads TGTGCCAGCAGCCAAGTCTTGGGGGGGGGCCAAGAGACCCAGTACTTC.

This sequence joins TRBV18 and TRBJ1-1; the match to TRBD1 covers 7 bases. V was clipped by 4 bases and J by 2 bases; unmatched bases: 4. The length of the CDR3 is 14 residues. Germline values: CDR1 KGHSH, CDR2 LQKENI. For the CDR3, the DNA is TGTGCCAGCTCACAAGGACAGGTAAACACTGAAGCTTTCTTT. It yields the protein CASSQGQVNTEAFF.

The chain has TRBV7-8 and TRBJ2-3; 13 nucleotides line up with TRBD2. The CDR3 has 21 amino acids. Germline V gene sequence: CDR1 SGHVS, CDR2 FQNEAQ. The V gene end was trimmed by 5 bases and the J gene end by 4 bases; junction bases not matched to a gene: 21. The CDR3 nucleotides read TGTGCCAGCAGCCGCCTTCGACTAGCGGGGGGCCATAATAAGGGACCAGATACGCAGTATTTT. It translates to CASSRLRLAGGHNKGPDTQYF. The variable domain in full, completed from reference TRBV7-8 and TRBJ2-3, reads GAGVSQSPRYKVAKRGQDVALRCDPISGHVSLFWYQQALGQGPEFLTYFQNEAQLDKSGLPSDRFFAERPEGSVSTLKIQRTQQEDSAVYLCASSRLRLAGGHNKGPDTQYFGPGTRLTVL.

In its sample, this clone was seen once. The rearrangement joins TRBV10-2 to TRBJ1-1, with TRBD1 as a possible D gene (5 bases). Germline CDR1 reads WSHSY; CDR2 reads SAAADI. The CDR3 covers 14 residues. Trimming removed 6 bases from V and 5 bases from J, with 16 bases in between. The CDR3 sequence is CASSSQGGQTEAFF. The CDR3 DNA reads TGCGCCAGCAGCAGCCAGGGAGGTCAGACTGAAGCTTTCTTT.

The V and J genes are TRBV6-5 and TRBJ2-2; maybe TRBD2 (5 bases). CDR3 length equals 16 residues. V lost 2 bases to trimming and J lost 5 bases, with 15 bases between them. Germline values: CDR1 MNHEY, CDR2 SVGAGI. This CDR3 is CASSYVGRGITGELFF. For the CDR3, the DNA is TGTGCCAGCAGTTACGTAGGACGGGGTATAACCGGGGAGCTGTTTTTT.

This chain joins TRBV5-1 and TRBJ2-7, with D perhaps TRBD2 (6 bases). V lost 1 base to trimming and J lost 3 bases, with 14 bases between them. This CDR3 has 15 amino acids. Germline CDR1 SGHRS, CDR2 YFSETQ. This chain's CDR3 is CASSLHAEEGYEQYF. DNA for the CDR3: TGCGCCAGCAGCTTGCATGCGGAGGAGGGCTACGAGCAGTACTTC.

V usage is TRBV10-3 and J usage is TRBJ2-2; D tentatively reads TRBD1 or TRBD2 (5 bases each). In germline, CDR1 is ENHRY, CDR2 SYGVKD. The CDR3 consists of 16 residues. Trimming cost V 10 bases and J 0 bases, with 18 bases left between them. CDR3 nucleotides: TGTGCCACCAACCCGGGGCAGCCGACGAACACCGGGGAGCTGTTTTTT. Amino acid sequence: CATNPGQPTNTGELFF.

This rearrangement joins TRBV7-8 to TRBJ1-2; 7 nucleotides match TRBD1. The CDR3 sequence is 17 residues long. Trimming cost V 0 bases and J 2 bases; bases outside gene matches: 9. Germline assignment: CDR1 SGHVS and CDR2 FQNEAQ. The CDR3 bases are TGTGCCAGCAGCTTAGCGGTGGGGGACAGAGTCAACTATGGCTACACCTTC. This gives the protein CASSLAVGDRVNYGYTF.

This rearrangement joins TRBV7-9 to TRBJ1-3; D might be TRBD1 (6 bases). In germline, CDR1 is SEHNR, CDR2 FQNEAQ (reference sequence). The CDR3 has 19 amino acids. The ends were cut back, 7 bases at V and 5 bases at J, with 30 bases in the middle. The CDR3 sequence: CASIPSLGRGASLRNTIYF. CDR3 nucleotide sequence: TGTGCCAGCATCCCATCCCTAGGGCGGGGGGCTTCACTGAGAAACACCATATATTTT.